The clone carrying this TCR beta chain has a count of ten or more. Its antigen is currently unknown. V shed 0 bases and J shed 2 bases, with 9 bases lying between them. The CDR3 has 14 amino acids. Germline V lookup: CDR1 SGHNT, CDR2 YYREEE (reference sequence). As to time point: sample taken at primary tumor resection. This sample was included in a study of spatial heterogeneity in lung cancer. Study results and caveats: Expanded alpha and beta TCR counts within tumors tracked tumor mutation counts.

TCRdb re-called the 5' RACE reads with MiXCR, one entry per CDR3 protein. The data show roughly 10,000 distinct CDR3 sequences, about 8.5% seen once. Source: lung tumor tissue, taken at surgery. The source of this sequence is a male donor with early-stage non-small cell lung cancer. The chain has TRBV5-4 and TRBJ2-7; D is unclear. The CDR3 protein is CASSLAPQPYEQYF. The CDR3, as DNA: TGTGCCAGCAGCTTGGCGCCTCAACCCTACGAGCAGTACTTC.